This TCR beta chain stems from a study of control samples from healthy donors and cancer patients. Germline CDR1 LNHNV, CDR2 YYDKDF (reference sequence). This CDR3 is built from 15 residues. Trimming removed 1 base from V and 6 bases from J, with 10 bases in between. Clones were read by immunoSEQ multiplex PCR, and TCRdb kept only the in-frame ones, dropping some. The sample includes 70,000 to 75,000 clones, approximately 94% of them seen just once. The sequenced sample was blood. The receptor comes from a woman aged 25-40 years in good health. This chain uses TRBV15 with TRBJ1-6; D is unclear. The DNA of the CDR3 is TGTGCCACCAGCAGAGGGCCGGTCTCTAATTCACCCCTCCACTTT. It codes for CATSRGPVSNSPLHF.